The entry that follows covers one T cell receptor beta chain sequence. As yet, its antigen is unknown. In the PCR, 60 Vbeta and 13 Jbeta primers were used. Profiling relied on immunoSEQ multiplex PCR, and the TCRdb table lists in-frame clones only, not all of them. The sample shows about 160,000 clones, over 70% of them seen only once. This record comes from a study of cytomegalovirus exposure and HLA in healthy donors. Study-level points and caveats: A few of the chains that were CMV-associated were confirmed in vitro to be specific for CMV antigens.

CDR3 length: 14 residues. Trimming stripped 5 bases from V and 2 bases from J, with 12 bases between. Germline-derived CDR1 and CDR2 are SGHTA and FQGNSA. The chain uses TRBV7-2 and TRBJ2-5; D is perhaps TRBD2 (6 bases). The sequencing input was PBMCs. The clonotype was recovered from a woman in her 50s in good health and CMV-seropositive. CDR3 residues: CASSASTRQETQYF. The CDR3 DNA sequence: TGTGCCAGCAGCGCCTCGACTAGACAAGAGACCCAGTACTTC.